The source of this T cell receptor (beta chain) is a study of STAT5B mutations in CD4+ large granular lymphocyte leukemia (dated by TCRdb to between 2021 and 2024). Notes on the research overall: Among healthy controls, the CDR3 'QG' motif was associated with a particular HLA allele. Flow cytometry performed on FACSCanto II or FACSVerse showed that the purified fractions had more than 95% purity among lymphocytes. TCRbeta repertoires of CD4+ T-cell large granular lymphocyte leukemia patients were compared with those of healthy blood donors. Paper-wide results and their limitations: Each patient's main leukemic clonotypes were private, but approximately 25% of these clonotypes showed up at low frequency in the non-leukemic repertoires of other patients. TRBV06-family usage was enriched among the top patient clones (8/27) compared with healthy controls (2/35). The data were not HLA-matched, and the higher clonality in CD4+ T-LGLL than in CD8+ T-LGLL could be due to the relatively small sample size. CD4-sorted patient repertoires appeared more clonal than healthy CD4+ repertoires, and this difference persisted after removing the putative leukemic clones.

CDR1 and CDR2 are drawn from the germline V gene: ENHRY, SYGVKD. Trimming accounts for 2 bases at V and 5 bases at J, while the number of junction bases matched to no gene is 2. Taken from cysteine to phenylalanine, the CDR3 has 16 residues. Just the 48-base CDR3 DNA is kept, in frame starting at base 1. Healthy controls were roughly 37 blood donors whose buffy coats came from the Finnish Red Cross blood service. All TCR-sequenced material derived from peripheral blood: patient blood samples and healthy donor buffy coats. Peripheral blood mononuclear cells were isolated by Ficoll-Hypaque gradient centrifugation. For the healthy controls, CD4+ cells were obtained from buffy coats by magnetic purification. The Gentra Puregene Cell and Tissue kit was used for genomic DNA extraction, and quantification was performed on a Qubit 2.0 fluorometer. TCRbeta rearrangements were sequenced from genomic DNA using the immunoSEQ assay at survey resolution. As for the authors' bioinformatics: In the TCR sequencing data, the lowest productive clonotype frequency that could be detected was 2.59 x 10-5. Only productive TCRbeta rearrangements, meaning sequences that were complete and in-frame, were kept for the analyses. Simpson clonality, calculated in the immunoSEQ Analyzer version 3.0, was used as the measure of sample clonality. Clones were grouped by frequency into very rare, small, medium, large (1-20%) or hyperexpanded (>20%) categories. Generation probabilities were estimated with OLGA 1.2.3, V-gene circos plots were generated with VDJtools, specificities were searched for in VDJdb, and CDR3 motifs were identified with GLIPH. The immuneACCESS repertoire file appears here via TCRdb, limited to in-frame rearrangements. These files lack a portion of the clones; in checked studies, under half of the deficit traces to unresolved V genes, and the cause of the others is not known. V, J and clone size are those of that table, while D and trimming were read from the DNA. The sample contains 25,000 to 35,000 clones, approximately 80% of them found a single time. Of the sample, about 2.7% is held by the ten largest clones.

About this clone: Its specific antigen is unknown. No much larger clonotype is one base removed from it; base qualities were not supplied.

This chain is built from TRBV10-3 and TRBJ2-3; 15 central nucleotides agree with TRBD2. This TCR came from a human donor in good health. Material: CD4+ T cells from blood buffy coats. For the CDR3, the sequence is CAISEGLAGGEDTQYF. The DNA sequence is given as TGTGCCATCAGTGAGGGACTAGCGGGAGGGGAAGATACGCAGTATTTT.